This T cell receptor beta chain was obtained from a study of blood T cells in healthy people across ages. General study points: PBMCs that were unsorted prevented a conclusive naive versus antigen-experienced comparison. Percentage of naive T cells showed a strong correlation with TCR beta diversity.

CDR1 and CDR2 (germline): LGHDT, YNNKEL (reference sequence). This CDR3 has 18 residues. V was pared by 1 base and J by 6 bases, with 13 bases of the junction left unmatched. With regard to this clonotype: The antigen is unknown.

Primers used in a second PCR of about 6 to 11 cycles were a sample-barcoded 5' primer and a J-beta primer mix. Tags on each cDNA molecule came from a template-switch adaptor with 12 random nucleotides. TCRdb re-called the 5' RACE reads through MiXCR, storing one row per CDR3 protein. The table has about 800,000 distinct CDR3 sequences, 20% to 25% seen once. Another study also made use of these data, one on T cells of mothers and their children.

This TCR derives from a boy younger than 18 in good health. The sample was blood. The chain couples TRBV3-1 to TRBJ2-2, with 8 bases matching TRBD2. CDR3 bases: TGTGCCAGCAGCCAAGTAGACAGCGGGGGCCCCTCGCCCGGGGAGCTGTTTTTT. It yields the protein CASSQVDSGGPSPGELFF. Filled out from reference TRBV3-1 and TRBJ2-2, the complete variable domain reads DTAVSQTPKYLVTQMGNDKSIKCEQNLGHDTMYWYKQDSKKFLKIMFSYNNKELIINETVPNRFSPKSPDKAHLNLHINSLELGDSAVYFCASSQVDSGGPSPGELFFGEGSRLTVL.